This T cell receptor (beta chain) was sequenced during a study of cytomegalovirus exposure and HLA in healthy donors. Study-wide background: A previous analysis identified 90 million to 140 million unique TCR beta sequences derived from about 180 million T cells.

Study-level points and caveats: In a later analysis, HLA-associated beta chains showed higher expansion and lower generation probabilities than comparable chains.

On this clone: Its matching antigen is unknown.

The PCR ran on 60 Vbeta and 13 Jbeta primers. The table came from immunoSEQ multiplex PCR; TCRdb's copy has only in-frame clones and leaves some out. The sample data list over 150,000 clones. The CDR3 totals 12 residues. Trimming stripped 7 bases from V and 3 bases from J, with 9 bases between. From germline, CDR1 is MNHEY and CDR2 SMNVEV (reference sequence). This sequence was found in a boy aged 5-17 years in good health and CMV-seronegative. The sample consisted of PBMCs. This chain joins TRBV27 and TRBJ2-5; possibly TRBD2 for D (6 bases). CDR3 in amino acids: CASKGLEETQYF. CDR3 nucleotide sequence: TGTGCCAGCAAGGGACTCGAAGAGACCCAGTACTTC.